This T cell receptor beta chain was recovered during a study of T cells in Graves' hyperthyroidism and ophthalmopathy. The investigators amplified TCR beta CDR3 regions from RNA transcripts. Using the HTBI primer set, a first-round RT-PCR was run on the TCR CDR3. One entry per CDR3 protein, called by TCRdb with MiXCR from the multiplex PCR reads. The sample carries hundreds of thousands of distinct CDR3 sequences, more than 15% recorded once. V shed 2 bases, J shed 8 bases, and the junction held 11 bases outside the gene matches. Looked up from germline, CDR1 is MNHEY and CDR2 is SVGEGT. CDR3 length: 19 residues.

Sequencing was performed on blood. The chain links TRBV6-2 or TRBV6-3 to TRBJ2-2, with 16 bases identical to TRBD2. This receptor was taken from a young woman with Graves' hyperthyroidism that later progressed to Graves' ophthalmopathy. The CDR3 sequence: CASSYPGLAGGLGMGELFF. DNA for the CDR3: TGTGCCAGCAGTTACCCGGGACTAGCGGGAGGGCTTGGAATGGGGGAGCTGTTTTTT.